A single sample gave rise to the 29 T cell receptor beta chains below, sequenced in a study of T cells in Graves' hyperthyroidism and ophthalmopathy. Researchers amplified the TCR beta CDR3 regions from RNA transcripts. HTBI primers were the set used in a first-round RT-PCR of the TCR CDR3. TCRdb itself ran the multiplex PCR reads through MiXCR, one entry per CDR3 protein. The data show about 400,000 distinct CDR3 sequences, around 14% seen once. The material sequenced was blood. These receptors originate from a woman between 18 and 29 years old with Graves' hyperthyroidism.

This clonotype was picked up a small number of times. CDR3 region: CASSLRTSGGQQETQYF. The CDR3 DNA sequence: TGTGCCAGTAGTTTAAGGACTAGCGGGGGCCAACAAGAGACCCAGTACTTC. The gene calls are TRBV19 and TRBJ2-5, with 13 bases lining up with TRBD2. This CDR3 is 17 amino acids long. The ends lost 5 bases at V and 2 bases at J; junction bases unmatched: 8. Germline V gives CDR1 LNHDA, CDR2 SQIVND (reference sequence). The entire variable domain, with the rest obtained from reference TRBV19 and TRBJ2-5, is as follows: DGGITQSPKYLFRKEGQNVTLSCEQNLNHDAMYWYRQDPGQGLRLIYYSQIVNDFQKGDIAEGYSVSREKKESFPLTVTSAQKNPTAFYLCASSLRTSGGQQETQYFGPGTRLLVL.

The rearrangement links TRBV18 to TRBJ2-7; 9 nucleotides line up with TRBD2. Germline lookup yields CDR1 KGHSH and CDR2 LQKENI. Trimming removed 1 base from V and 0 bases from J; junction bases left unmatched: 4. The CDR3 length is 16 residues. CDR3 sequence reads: CASSPHSGGRSYEQYF. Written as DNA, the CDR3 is TGTGCCAGCTCACCACATAGCGGGGGCCGCTCCTACGAGCAGTACTTC.

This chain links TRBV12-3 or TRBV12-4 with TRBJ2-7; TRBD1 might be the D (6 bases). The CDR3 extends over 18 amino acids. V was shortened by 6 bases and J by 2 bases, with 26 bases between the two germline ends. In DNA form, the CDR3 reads TGTGCCAGCAGCTTTCGTCAGAACAGGGTCCGGAGCCCCTACGAGCAGTACTTC. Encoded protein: CASSFRQNRVRSPYEQYF.

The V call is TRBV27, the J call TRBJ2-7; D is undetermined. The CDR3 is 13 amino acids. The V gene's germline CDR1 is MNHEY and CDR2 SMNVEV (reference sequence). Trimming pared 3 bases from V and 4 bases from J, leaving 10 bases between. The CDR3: CASSFRVQYEQYF. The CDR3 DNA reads TGTGCCAGCAGTTTTAGGGTACAATACGAGCAGTACTTC.

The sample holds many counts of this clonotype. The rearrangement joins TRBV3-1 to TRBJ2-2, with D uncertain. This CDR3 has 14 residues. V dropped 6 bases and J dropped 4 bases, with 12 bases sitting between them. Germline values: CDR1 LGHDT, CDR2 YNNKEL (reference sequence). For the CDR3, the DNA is TGTGCCAGCAGATCCAAGATTCCCACCGGGGAGCTGTTTTTT. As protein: CASRSKIPTGELFF.

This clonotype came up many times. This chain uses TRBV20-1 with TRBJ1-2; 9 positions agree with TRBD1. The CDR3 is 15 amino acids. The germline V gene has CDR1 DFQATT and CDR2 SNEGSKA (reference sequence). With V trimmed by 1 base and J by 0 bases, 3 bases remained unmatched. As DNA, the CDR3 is TGCAGTGCTAGAGTTGGGACAGGGACTAACTATGGCTACACCTTC. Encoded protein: CSARVGTGTNYGYTF.

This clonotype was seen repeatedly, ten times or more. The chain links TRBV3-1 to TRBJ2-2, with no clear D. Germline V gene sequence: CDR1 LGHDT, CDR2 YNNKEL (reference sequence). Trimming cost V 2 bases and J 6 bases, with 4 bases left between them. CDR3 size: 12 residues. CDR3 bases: TGTGCCAGCAGCCAAATACCCGGGGAGCTGTTTTTT. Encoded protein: CASSQIPGELFF.

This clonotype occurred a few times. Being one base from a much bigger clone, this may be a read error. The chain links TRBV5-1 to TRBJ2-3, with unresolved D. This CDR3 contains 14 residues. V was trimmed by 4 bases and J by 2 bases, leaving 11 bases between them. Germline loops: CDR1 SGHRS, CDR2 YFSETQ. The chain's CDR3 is CASSRPFPTDTQYF. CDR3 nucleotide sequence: TGCGCCAGCAGCAGGCCGTTCCCCACAGATACGCAGTATTTT.

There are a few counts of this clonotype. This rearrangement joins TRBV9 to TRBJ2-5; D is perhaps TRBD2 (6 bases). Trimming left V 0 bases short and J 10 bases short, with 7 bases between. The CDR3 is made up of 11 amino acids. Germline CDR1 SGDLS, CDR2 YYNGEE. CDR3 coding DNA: TGTGCCAGCAGCGTAGAGGAGGGCCAGTACTTC. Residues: CASSVEEGQYF.

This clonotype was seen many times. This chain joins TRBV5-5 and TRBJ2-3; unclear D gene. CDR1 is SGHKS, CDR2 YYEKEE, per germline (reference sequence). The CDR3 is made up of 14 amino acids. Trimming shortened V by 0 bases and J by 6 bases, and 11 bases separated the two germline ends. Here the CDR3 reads CASSLGWGTDTQYF. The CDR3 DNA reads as TGTGCCAGCAGCTTGGGGTGGGGAACGGATACGCAGTATTTT.

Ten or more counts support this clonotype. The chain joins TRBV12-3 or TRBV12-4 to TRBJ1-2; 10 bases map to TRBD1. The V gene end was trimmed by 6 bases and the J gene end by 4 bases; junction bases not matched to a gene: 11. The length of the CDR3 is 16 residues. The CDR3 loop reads CASSLGQGVSSYGYTF. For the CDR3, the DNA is TGTGCCAGCAGCCTTGGACAGGGGGTCAGCAGCTATGGCTACACCTTC.

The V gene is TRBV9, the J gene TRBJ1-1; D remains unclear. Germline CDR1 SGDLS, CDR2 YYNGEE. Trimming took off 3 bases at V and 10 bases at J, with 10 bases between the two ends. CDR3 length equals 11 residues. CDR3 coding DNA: TGTGCCAGCAGCGGCCTTCTTGGAGCTTTCTTT. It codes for CASSGLLGAFF.

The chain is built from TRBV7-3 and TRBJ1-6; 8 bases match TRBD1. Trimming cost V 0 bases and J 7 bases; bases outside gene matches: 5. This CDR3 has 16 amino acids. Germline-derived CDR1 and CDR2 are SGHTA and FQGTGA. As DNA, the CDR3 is TGTGCCAGCAGCTTAACCGGGGCAGGGGGCAATTCACCCCTCCACTTT. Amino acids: CASSLTGAGGNSPLHF.

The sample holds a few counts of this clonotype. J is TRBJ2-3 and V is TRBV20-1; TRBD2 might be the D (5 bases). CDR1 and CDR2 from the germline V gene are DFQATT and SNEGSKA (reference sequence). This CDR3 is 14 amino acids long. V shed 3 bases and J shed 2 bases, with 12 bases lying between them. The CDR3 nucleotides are TGCAGTGCTAGGTCAGCGGACCACACAGATACGCAGTATTTT. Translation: CSARSADHTDTQYF.

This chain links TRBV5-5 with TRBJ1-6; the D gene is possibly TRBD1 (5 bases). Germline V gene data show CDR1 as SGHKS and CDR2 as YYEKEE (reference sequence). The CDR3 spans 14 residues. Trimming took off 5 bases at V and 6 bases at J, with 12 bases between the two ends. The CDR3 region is CASRSGGGNSPLHF. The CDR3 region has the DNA TGTGCCAGCAGGTCCGGGGGGGGTAATTCACCCCTCCACTTT.

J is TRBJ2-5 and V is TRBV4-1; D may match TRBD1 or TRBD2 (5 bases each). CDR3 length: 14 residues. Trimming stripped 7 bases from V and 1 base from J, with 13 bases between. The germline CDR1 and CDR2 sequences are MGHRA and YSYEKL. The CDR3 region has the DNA TGCGCCAGCAAGGGCCAGGGAGTCCAAGAGACCCAGTACTTC. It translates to CASKGQGVQETQYF.

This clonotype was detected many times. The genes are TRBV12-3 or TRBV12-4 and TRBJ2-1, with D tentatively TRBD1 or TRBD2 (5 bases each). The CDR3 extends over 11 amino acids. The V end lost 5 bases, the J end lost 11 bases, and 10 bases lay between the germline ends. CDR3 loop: CASSLRGQQFF. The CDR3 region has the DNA TGTGCCAGCAGTCTAAGGGGACAGCAGTTCTTC.

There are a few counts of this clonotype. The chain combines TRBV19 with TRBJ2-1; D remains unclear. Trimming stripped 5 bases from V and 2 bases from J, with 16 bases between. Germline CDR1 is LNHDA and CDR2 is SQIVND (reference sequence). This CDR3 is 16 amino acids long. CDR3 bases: TGTGCCAGTAGTGTTAGACTCGTAAGACCCTACAATGAGCAGTTCTTC. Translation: CASSVRLVRPYNEQFF.

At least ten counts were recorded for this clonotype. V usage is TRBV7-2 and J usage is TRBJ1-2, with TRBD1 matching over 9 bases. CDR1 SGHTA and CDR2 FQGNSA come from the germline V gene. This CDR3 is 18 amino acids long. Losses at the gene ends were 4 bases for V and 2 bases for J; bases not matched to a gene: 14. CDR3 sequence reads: CASSSPQPGTGPNYGYTF. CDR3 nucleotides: TGTGCCAGCAGCTCCCCTCAGCCAGGGACAGGGCCAAACTATGGCTACACCTTC.

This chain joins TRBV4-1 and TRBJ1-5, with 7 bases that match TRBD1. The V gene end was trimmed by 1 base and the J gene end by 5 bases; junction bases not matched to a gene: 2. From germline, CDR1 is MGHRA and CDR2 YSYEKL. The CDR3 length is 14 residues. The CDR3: CASSQGQGYQPQHF. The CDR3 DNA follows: TGCGCCAGCAGCCAAGGACAGGGATATCAGCCCCAGCATTTT.

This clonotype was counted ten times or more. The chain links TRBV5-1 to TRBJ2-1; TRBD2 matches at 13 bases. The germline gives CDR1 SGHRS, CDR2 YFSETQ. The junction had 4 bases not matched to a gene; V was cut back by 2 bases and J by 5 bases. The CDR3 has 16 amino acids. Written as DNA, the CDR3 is TGCGCCAGCAGCTTTTCCGGGACTAGCGGGGACAATGAGCAGTTCTTC. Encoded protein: CASSFSGTSGDNEQFF.

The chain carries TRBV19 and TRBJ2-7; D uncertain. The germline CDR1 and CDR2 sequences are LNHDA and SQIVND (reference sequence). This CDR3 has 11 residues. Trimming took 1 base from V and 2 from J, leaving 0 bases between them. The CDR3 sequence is CASSIAYEQYF. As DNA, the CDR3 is TGTGCCAGTAGTATAGCCTACGAGCAGTACTTC.

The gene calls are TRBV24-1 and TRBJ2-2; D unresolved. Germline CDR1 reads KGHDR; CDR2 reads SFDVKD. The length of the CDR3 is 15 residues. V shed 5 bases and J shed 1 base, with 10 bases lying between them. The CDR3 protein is CATSASGQNTGELFF. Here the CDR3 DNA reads TGTGCCACCAGTGCCTCGGGCCAGAACACCGGGGAGCTGTTTTTT.

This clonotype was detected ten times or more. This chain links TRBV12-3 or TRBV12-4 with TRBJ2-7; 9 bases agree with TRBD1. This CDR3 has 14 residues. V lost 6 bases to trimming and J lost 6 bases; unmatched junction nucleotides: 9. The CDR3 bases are TGTGCCAGCAGCCTGAGGGACAGGGAAGCCGAGCAGTACTTC. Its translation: CASSLRDREAEQYF.

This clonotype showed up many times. In nucleotides, the CDR3 is TGTGCCAGCAGTCTCGGGACATATGGGGGCGAGCAGTACTTC. It is translated as CASSLGTYGGEQYF. The chain has TRBV27 and TRBJ2-7; D is possibly TRBD1 (6 bases). The CDR3 contains 14 residues. The germline gives CDR1 MNHEY, CDR2 SMNVEV (reference sequence). Between the trimmed V and J ends, which lost 5 bases and 6 bases, there was a span of 17 bases.

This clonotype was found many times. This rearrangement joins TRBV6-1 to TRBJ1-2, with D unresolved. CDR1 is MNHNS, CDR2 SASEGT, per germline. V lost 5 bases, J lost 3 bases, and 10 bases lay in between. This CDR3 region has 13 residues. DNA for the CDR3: TGTGCCAGCAGTAGTTCAGACTACTATGGCTACACCTTC. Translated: CASSSSDYYGYTF.

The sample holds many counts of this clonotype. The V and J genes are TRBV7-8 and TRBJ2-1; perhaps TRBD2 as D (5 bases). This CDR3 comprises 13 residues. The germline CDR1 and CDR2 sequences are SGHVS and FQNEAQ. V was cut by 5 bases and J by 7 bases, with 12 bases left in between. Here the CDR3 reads CASSAGKSNEQFF. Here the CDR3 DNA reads TGTGCCAGCAGCGCCGGGAAGTCGAATGAGCAGTTCTTC.

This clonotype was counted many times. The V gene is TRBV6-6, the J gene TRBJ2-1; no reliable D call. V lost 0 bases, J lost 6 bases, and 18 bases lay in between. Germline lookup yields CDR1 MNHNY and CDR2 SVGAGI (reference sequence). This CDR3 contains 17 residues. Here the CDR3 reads CASSYSEHQVSLNEQFF. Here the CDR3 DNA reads TGTGCCAGCAGTTACTCGGAACATCAGGTTTCCCTCAATGAGCAGTTCTTC.

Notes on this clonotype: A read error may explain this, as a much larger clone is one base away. CDR3 nucleotide sequence: TGCGCCAGCAGCTTGGGCGGCAGGGAGGCCTACGAGCAGTACTTC. Encoded protein: CASSLGGREAYEQYF. This chain connects TRBV5-1 to TRBJ2-7; maybe TRBD2 (6 bases). V was shortened by 0 bases and J by 2 bases, with 12 bases between the two germline ends. CDR1 and CDR2 from the germline V gene are SGHRS and YFSETQ. The CDR3 has 15 residues.